Sequencing of this TCR beta chain was carried out in a study of PD-L1 blockade in urothelial cancer. Study summary: About 85% of the 29 patients were men whose urothelial cancer was bladder-origin.

On this clone itself: This CDR3 is also generated by other DNA sequences in the sample.

V lost 0 bases, J lost 4 bases, and 14 bases lay in between. The CDR3 length is 15 residues. Germline V gene sequence: CDR1 SGHRS, CDR2 YFSETQ. The data were produced by immunoSEQ multiplex PCR, yet TCRdb's version contains in-frame clones alone and is incomplete. The sample shows some 84,000 clones, approximately 86% of them seen only once. The chain uses TRBV5-1 and TRBJ2-7; D possibly corresponds to TRBD1 (7 bases). The TCR sequence derives from a woman in her 70s with urothelial cancer. Specimen: PBMCs, collected around atezolizumab (anti-PD-L1) treatment. The CDR3 DNA reads TGCGCCAGCAGCTTGGTGGCAGGGGGGAGTTACGAGCAGTACTTC. Its translation is CASSLVAGGSYEQYF.